The T cell receptor beta chain under discussion was sequenced for a study of T cell responses to AZD1222 COVID-19 vaccine. Overall study results and limits: Unmutated regions of variants are reportedly targeted by nearly half of spike-specific TCRs. Spike-specific TCR repertoires showed rising breadth and depth after two AZD1222 doses. Only a handful of AZD1222 recipients, more than five in all, had baseline seropositivity. Among the donors, most were white British and more were female, and clonal diversity was possibly underestimated.

V lost 8 bases and J 7 bases, leaving 12 bases between the germline ends. Germline-derived CDR1 and CDR2 are MNHEY and SVGAGI. This CDR3 contains 13 residues. A note on this clone: No antigen is known for it.

The method was immunoSEQ multiplex PCR; TCRdb's version includes in-frame clones alone and lacks a portion of them. This table has 50,000 to 65,000 clones, 70% to 90% appearing once. This specimen was peripheral blood, taken on day 0 of AZD1222 vaccination. The clonotype originates from an adult in good health. This chain links TRBV6-5 with TRBJ1-6; D is unclear. The CDR3 loop reads CASCGIVNSPLHF. In DNA, the CDR3 is TGTGCCAGCTGCGGCATAGTCAATTCACCCCTCCACTTT.